The 7 T cell receptor beta chains below were found in one sample sequenced in a study of Tregs in tolerant kidney transplant recipients. Sequencing used immunoSEQ multiplex PCR; TCRdb keeps in-frame clones, though not all of them. This table has under 300,000 clones, roughly 84% appearing once. The sequenced sample was CD4+ T cells from blood. These receptors all come from a human donor in good health.

J is TRBJ1-5 and V is TRBV5-5; 7 positions match TRBD1. The CDR3 is made up of 14 amino acids. From germline, CDR1 is SGHKS and CDR2 YYEKEE (reference sequence). The trim removed 4 bases at V and 1 base at J, leaving 2 bases unmatched. The CDR3 nucleotides read TGTGCCAGCAGCCAGGGACAGAGCAATCAGCCCCAGCATTTT. Translating it yields CASSQGQSNQPQHF.

This clone appeared once. The V and J genes are TRBV18 and TRBJ2-1; 14 bases fit TRBD2. With 1 base clipped from V and 9 bases from J, the junction kept 2 bases outside the gene matches. Per germline, CDR1 KGHSH and CDR2 LQKENI. The CDR3 runs 15 residues. The CDR3 spells CASSPLGLAGAEQFF. The CDR3 DNA reads TGTGCCAGCTCACCACTGGGACTAGCGGGAGCTGAGCAGTTCTTC.

The J gene is TRBJ2-3, the V gene TRBV18; 9 bases match TRBD2. J gave up 6 bases and V 2 bases, and 12 bases lay outside the gene matches. Germline CDR1 is KGHSH and CDR2 is LQKENI. The CDR3 extends over 17 amino acids. In nucleotides, the CDR3 is TGTGCCAGCTCACCAGCCCCAGCGGGGGGTGGTCGGGATACGCAGTATTTT. Its protein is CASSPAPAGGGRDTQYF.

The chain combines TRBV11-2 with TRBJ1-1; no reliable D call. With 4 bases removed from V and 6 bases from J, the gap between germline ends came to 15 bases. Germline values: CDR1 SGHAT, CDR2 FQNNGV. The CDR3 is made up of 14 amino acids. CDR3: CASSSRSSEAEAFF. DNA for the CDR3: TGTGCCAGCAGCTCTCGGTCGTCGGAAGCTGAAGCTTTCTTT. Variable domain in full (rest from reference TRBV11-2 and TRBJ1-1): EAGVAQSPRYKIIEKRQSVAFWCNPISGHATLYWYQQILGQGPKLLIQFQNNGVVDDSQLPKDRFSAERLKGVDSTLKIQPAKLEDSAVYLCASSSRSSEAEAFFGQGTRLTVV.

The gene calls are TRBV6-5 and TRBJ1-6; TRBD1 matches at 7 bases. V shed 2 bases and J 10 bases; nucleotides not matched to a gene: 8. CDR3 length equals 15 residues. Germline CDR1 MNHEY, CDR2 SVGAGI. The CDR3 bases are TGTGCCAGCAGTTACGGCGGCAGGGGGTCGTCACCCCTCCACTTT. This encodes CASSYGGRGSSPLHF.

The J gene is TRBJ1-6, the V gene TRBV5-5; 9 bases match TRBD1. Trimming took 4 bases from V and 10 from J; bases not matched to a gene: 6. The CDR3 is 14 residues long. Per the germline V gene, CDR1 is SGHKS and CDR2 is YYEKEE (reference sequence). CDR3 amino acids: CASSPQGALSPLHF. As DNA, the CDR3 is TGTGCCAGCAGCCCACAGGGGGCTCTCTCACCCCTCCACTTT.

The J gene is TRBJ2-6, the V gene TRBV27, with a possible D match to TRBD1 (6 bases). Trimming removed 2 bases at V and 4 bases at J, with 15 bases between. The CDR3 totals 17 residues. Germline CDR1 MNHEY, CDR2 SMNVEV (reference sequence). CDR3 region: CASSLRLGASGANVLTF. In nucleotides, the CDR3 is TGTGCCAGCAGTTTACGATTGGGGGCGAGCGGGGCCAACGTCCTGACTTTC.